These T cell receptor beta chains were read from a single sample in a study of PD-1 blockade in classical Hodgkin lymphoma. The method was immunoSEQ multiplex PCR; TCRdb's version includes in-frame clones alone and lacks a portion of them. The data contain under 40,000 clones, about three quarters of them singletons. Specimen: peripheral blood mononuclear cells (PBMCs), collected before the fourth cycle of nivolumab. The receptors stem from a human donor with classical Hodgkin lymphoma. Both conserved end residues are part of each CDR3. D genes are given only for firm matches. Expanded clones are given a class, and other clones once, few, many or no size at all.

cdr3_aa cdr3_nt v_call clone_size d_call j_call
CASSQEGLGGGDLQQYF TGTGCCAGCAGCCAAGAAGGATTGGGCGGGGGCGATCTACAGCAGTACTTC TRBV4-2 . . TRBJ2-7
CASSTGLNQPQHF TGTGCCAGCAGCACAGGGCTCAATCAGCCCCAGCATTTT TRBV2 . . TRBJ1-5
CASSDSGGATDTQYF TGCGCCAGCAGTGACTCTGGGGGGGCGACAGATACGCAGTATTTT TRBV10-1 once . TRBJ2-3
CASSLAQGRPLYF TGTGCCAGCAGCTTAGCGCAGGGCCGCCCCCTGTACTTC TRBV7-6 . . TRBJ2-7
CASSPLAGAADTQYF TGTGCCAGCAGCCCCCTAGCGGGGGCCGCAGATACGCAGTATTTT TRBV11-2 . TRBD2 TRBJ2-3
CASQGFPNNSPLHF TGTGCCAGCCAGGGTTTCCCCAATAATTCACCCCTCCACTTT TRBV19 . . TRBJ1-6
CASSPGGGSTDTQYF TGTGCCAGCAGCCCCGGGGGGGGATCCACAGATACGCAGTATTTT TRBV2 . TRBD2 TRBJ2-3
CASSQGGQGATDTQYF TGCGCCAGCAGCCAAGGGGGCCAGGGGGCAACAGATACGCAGTATTTT TRBV4-3 . TRBD1 TRBJ2-3
CASSYSRGAGVYGYTF TGTGCCAGCAGTTACTCGAGGGGGGCAGGGGTCTATGGCTACACCTTC TRBV6-6 . . TRBJ1-2
CASSHGFWERGTDTQYF TGCGCCAGCAGCCATGGGTTTTGGGAGCGGGGCACAGATACGCAGTATTTT TRBV4-3 . . TRBJ2-3
CASGAESSYNSPLHF TGTGCCAGCGGGGCAGAGAGCTCCTATAATTCACCCCTCCACTTT TRBV9 few . TRBJ1-6
CASSRDWGNQPQHF TGTGCCAGCAGCCGGGACTGGGGCAATCAGCCCCAGCATTTT TRBV7-9 . . TRBJ1-5
CASSLRQGTGELFF TGTGCTAGCAGCTTACGACAGGGGACCGGGGAGCTGTTTTTT TRBV7-7 . TRBD1 TRBJ2-2
CASSRSGAPNEKLFF TGTGCCAGCAGTCGGTCAGGTGCACCTAATGAAAAACTGTTTTTT TRBV6-5 . . TRBJ1-4
CASSSSTYEQYF TGCGCCAGCAGCTCGTCTACTTACGAGCAGTACTTC TRBV5-1 few . TRBJ2-7
CATSREGYGYTF TGTGCCACCAGCAGGGAAGGCTATGGCTACACCTTC TRBV15 . . TRBJ1-2
CASSLSRAGTGELFF TGTGCCAGCAGCTTATCCAGGGCAGGCACCGGGGAGCTGTTTTTT TRBV7-9 . . TRBJ2-2
CASSDVLRSHTNSPLHF TGTGCCAGCAGTGACGTATTAAGGTCTCATACGAATTCACCCCTCCACTTT TRBV6-1 . . TRBJ1-6
CASSPDRGLYNEQFF TGTGCCAGCAGCCCGGACAGGGGGCTCTACAATGAGCAGTTCTTC TRBV5-4 once TRBD1 TRBJ2-1
CSVEDPWGSRLF TGCAGCGTTGAAGACCCCTGGGGGTCTCGGCTCTTC TRBV29-1 . . TRBJ2-1
CASSSLGGTGNTIYF TGTGCCAGCAGCTCCCTGGGGGGGACAGGAAACACCATATATTTT TRBV6-5 . . TRBJ1-3
CASSEHTDTQYF TGTGCCAGCAGCGAACATACAGATACGCAGTATTTT TRBV9 once . TRBJ2-3
CAISEFSDRGMYEQYF TGTGCCATCAGTGAGTTCTCGGACAGGGGAATGTACGAGCAGTACTTC TRBV10-3 . TRBD1 TRBJ2-7
CASSSAGSSYEQYF TGCGCCAGCAGTTCTGCAGGGAGCTCCTACGAGCAGTACTTC TRBV5-1 . . TRBJ2-7
CASSDRMNYGYTF TGTGCCAGCAGTGACAGGATGAACTATGGCTACACCTTC TRBV6-1 . . TRBJ1-2
CASNPYAYNEQFF TGTGCCAGCAACCCCTATGCCTACAATGAGCAGTTCTTC TRBV7-2 . . TRBJ2-1
CASSYDNYGYTF TGTGCCAGCAGCTACGACAACTATGGCTACACCTTC TRBV5-8 . . TRBJ1-2
CSVEVGGGGEQFF TGCAGCGTTGAAGTAGGTGGGGGAGGTGAGCAGTTCTTC TRBV29-1 once . TRBJ2-1
CASSLSETQYF TGTGCCAGCAGCTTATCGGAGACCCAGTACTTC TRBV7-9 . . TRBJ2-5
CASSLWDHTDTQYF TGCGCCAGCAGCTTGTGGGACCACACAGATACGCAGTATTTT TRBV5-1 . . TRBJ2-3
CASSLGRTANYGYTF TGCGCCAGCAGCTTGGGTCGGACAGCTAACTATGGCTACACCTTC TRBV5-1 . . TRBJ1-2